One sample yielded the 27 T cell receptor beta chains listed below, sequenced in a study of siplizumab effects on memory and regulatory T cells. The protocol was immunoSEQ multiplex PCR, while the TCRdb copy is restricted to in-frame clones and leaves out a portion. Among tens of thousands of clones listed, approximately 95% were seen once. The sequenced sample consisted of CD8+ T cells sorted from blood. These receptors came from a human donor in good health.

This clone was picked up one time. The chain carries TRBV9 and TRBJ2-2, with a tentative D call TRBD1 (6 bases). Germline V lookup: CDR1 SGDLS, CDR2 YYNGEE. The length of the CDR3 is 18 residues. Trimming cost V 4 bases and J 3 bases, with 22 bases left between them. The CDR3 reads CASSIFLAGTSDTGELFF. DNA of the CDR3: TGTGCCAGCAGCATATTCCTAGCCGGGACAAGTGACACCGGGGAGCTGTTTTTT.

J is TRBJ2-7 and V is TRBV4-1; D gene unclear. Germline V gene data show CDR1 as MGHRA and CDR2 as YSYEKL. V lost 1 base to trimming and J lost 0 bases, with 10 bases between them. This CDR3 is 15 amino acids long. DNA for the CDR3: TGCGCCAGCAGCCAAGCTACCACGCTCTCCTACGAGCAGTACTTC. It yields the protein CASSQATTLSYEQYF.

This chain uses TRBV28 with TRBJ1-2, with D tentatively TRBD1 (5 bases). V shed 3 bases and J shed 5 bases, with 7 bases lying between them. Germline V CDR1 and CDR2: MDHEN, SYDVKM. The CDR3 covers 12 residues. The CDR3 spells CASSFGAYGYTF. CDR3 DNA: TGTGCCAGCAGTTTCGGGGCTTATGGCTACACCTTC.

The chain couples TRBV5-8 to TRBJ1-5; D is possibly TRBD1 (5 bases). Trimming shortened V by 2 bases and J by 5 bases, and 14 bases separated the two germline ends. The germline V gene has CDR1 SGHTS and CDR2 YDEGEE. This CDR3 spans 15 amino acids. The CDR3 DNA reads TGTGCCAGCAGCTTCGGACAAAGGGTGGATCAGCCCCAGCATTTT. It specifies CASSFGQRVDQPQHF.

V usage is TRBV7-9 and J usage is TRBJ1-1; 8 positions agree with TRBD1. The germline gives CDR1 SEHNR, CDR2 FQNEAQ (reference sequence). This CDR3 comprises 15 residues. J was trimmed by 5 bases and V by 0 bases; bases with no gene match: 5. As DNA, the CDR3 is TGTGCCAGCAGCTTAGCGGCAGGGGGCGGGACTGAAGCTTTCTTT. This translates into CASSLAAGGGTEAFF.

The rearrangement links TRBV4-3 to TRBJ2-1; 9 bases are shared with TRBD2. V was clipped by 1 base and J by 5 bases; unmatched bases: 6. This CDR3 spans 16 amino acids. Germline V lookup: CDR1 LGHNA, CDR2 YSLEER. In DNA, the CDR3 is TGCGCCAGCAGCCAAGGATATGCGGGAGGGGACAATGAGCAGTTCTTC. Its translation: CASSQGYAGGDNEQFF.

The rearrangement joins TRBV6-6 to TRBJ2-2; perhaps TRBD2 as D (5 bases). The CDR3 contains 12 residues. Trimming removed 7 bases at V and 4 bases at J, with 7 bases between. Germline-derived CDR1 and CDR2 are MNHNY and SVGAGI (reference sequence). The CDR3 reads CASIRGTGELFF. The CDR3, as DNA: TGTGCCAGCATCCGGGGCACCGGGGAGCTGTTTTTT.

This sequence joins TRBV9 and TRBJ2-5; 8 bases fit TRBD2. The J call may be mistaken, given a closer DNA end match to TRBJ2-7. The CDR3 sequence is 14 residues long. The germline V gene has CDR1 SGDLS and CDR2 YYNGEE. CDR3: CASSASGTSYEQYF. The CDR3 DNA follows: TGTGCCAGCAGCGCCTCCGGGACTAGCTACGAGCAGTACTTC.

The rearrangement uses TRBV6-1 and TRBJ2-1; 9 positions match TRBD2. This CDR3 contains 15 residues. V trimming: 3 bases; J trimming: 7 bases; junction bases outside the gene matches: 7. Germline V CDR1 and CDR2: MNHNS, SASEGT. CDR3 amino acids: CASSETRGRVNEQFF. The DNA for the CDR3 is TGTGCCAGCAGTGAGACTCGCGGGAGGGTAAATGAGCAGTTCTTC.

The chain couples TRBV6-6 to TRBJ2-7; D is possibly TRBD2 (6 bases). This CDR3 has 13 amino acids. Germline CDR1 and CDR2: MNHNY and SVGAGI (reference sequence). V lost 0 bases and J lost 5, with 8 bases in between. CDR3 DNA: TGTGCCAGCAGTTACTCCCGCGGGGACGAGCAGTACTTC. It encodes CASSYSRGDEQYF.

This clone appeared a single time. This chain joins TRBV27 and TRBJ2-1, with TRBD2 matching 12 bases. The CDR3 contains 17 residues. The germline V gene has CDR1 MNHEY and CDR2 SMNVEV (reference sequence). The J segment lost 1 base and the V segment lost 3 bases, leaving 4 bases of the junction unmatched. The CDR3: CASSFRTSGNSYNEQFF. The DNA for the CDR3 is TGTGCCAGCAGTTTTCGGACTAGCGGGAATTCCTACAATGAGCAGTTCTTC.

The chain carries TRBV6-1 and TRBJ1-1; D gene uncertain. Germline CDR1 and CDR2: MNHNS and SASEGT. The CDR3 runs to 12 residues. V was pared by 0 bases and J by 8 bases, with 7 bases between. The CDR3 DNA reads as TGTGCCAGCAGTGAAGCCCCCGGGGAAGCTTTCTTT. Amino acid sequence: CASSEAPGEAFF.

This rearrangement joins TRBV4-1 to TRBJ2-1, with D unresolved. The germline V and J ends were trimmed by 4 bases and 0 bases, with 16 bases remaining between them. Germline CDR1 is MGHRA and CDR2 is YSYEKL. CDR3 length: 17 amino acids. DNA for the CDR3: TGCGCCAGCAGCCTAAAACTTTACGCGAGCTCCTACAATGAGCAGTTCTTC. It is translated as CASSLKLYASSYNEQFF.

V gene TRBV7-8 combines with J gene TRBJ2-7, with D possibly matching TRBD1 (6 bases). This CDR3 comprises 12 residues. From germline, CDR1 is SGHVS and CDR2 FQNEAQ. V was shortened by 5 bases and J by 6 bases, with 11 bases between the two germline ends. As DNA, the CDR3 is TGTGCCAGCAGCCCAGGGGCGGGCGAGCAGTACTTC. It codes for CASSPGAGEQYF.

The CDR3 loop reads CASSMDRVGNTIYF. In nucleotides, the CDR3 is TGTGCCAGCAGCATGGACAGGGTTGGAAACACCATATATTTT. The chain links TRBV14 to TRBJ1-3; TRBD1 matches at 8 bases. The V and J ends lost 5 bases and 3 bases, in that order; junction bases with no gene match: 3. CDR3 length: 14 amino acids. In germline, CDR1 is SGHDN, CDR2 FVKESK.

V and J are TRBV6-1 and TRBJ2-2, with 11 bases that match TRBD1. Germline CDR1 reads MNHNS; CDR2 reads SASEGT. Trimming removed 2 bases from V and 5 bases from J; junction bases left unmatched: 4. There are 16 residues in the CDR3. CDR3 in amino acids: CASSELGTGGTGELFF. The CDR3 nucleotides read TGTGCCAGCAGTGAACTAGGGACAGGGGGAACCGGGGAGCTGTTTTTT.

The CDR3 DNA reads TGTGCCAGCAGCTCCTTGACTAGCGGGAGGGCCTCATACAATGAGCAGTTCTTC. This translates into CASSSLTSGRASYNEQFF. This chain joins TRBV9 and TRBJ2-1, with 14 nucleotides matching TRBD2. CDR3 length: 18 residues. V trimming: 4 bases; J trimming: 4 bases; junction bases outside the gene matches: 10. Germline CDR1 reads SGDLS; CDR2 reads YYNGEE.

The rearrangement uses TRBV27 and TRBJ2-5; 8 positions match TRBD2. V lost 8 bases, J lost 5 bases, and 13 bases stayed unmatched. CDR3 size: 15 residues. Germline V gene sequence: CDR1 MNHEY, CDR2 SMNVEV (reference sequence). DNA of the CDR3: TGTGCCAGCTCCCCCCAGCGGGAGAGGTTGGAGACCCAGTACTTC. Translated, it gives CASSPQRERLETQYF.

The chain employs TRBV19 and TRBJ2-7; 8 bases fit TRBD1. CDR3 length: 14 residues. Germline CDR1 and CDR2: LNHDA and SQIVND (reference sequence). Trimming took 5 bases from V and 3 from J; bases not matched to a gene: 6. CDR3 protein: CASSVGQGNYEQYF. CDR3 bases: TGTGCCAGTAGTGTCGGACAGGGCAACTACGAGCAGTACTTC.

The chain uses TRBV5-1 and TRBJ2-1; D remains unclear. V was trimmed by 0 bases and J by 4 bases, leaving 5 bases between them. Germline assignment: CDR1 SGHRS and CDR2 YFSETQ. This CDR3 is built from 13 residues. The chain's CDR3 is CASSLVGYNEQFF. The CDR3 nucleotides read TGCGCCAGCAGCTTGGTGGGATACAATGAGCAGTTCTTC.

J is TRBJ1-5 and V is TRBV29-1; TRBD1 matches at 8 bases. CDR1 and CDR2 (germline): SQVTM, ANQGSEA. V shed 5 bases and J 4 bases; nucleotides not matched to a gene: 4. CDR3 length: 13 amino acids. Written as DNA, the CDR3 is TGCAGCGTTCTCGACAGGGGAAATCAGCCCCAGCATTTT. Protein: CSVLDRGNQPQHF.

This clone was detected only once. The CDR3: CAIVAGGDINTQYF. The CDR3 DNA is TGTGCCATCGTTGCGGGAGGAGACATAAATACGCAGTATTTT. The rearrangement links TRBV28 to TRBJ2-3, with 8 positions matching TRBD2. V lost 10 bases to trimming and J lost 7 bases; unmatched junction nucleotides: 13. Germline values: CDR1 MDHEN, CDR2 SYDVKM. The CDR3 consists of 14 residues. The whole variable domain, remainder taken from reference TRBV28 and TRBJ2-3, is DVKVTQSSRYLVKRTGEKVFLECVQDMDHENMFWYRQDPGLGLRLIYFSYDVKMKEKGDIPEGYSVSREKKERFSLILESASTNQTSMYLCAIVAGGDINTQYFGPGTRLTVL.

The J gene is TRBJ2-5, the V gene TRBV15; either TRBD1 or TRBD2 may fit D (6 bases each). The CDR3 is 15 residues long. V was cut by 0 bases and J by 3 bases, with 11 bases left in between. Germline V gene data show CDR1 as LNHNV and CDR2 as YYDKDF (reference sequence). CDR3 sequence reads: CATSRDPGGEETQYF. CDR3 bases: TGTGCCACCAGCAGAGACCCCGGGGGCGAAGAGACCCAGTACTTC.

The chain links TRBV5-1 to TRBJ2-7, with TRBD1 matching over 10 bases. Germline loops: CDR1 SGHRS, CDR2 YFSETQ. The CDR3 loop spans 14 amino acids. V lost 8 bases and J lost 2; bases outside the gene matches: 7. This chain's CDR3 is CASTGTGAPYEQYF. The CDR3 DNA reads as TGCGCCAGTACCGGGACAGGGGCCCCCTACGAGCAGTACTTC.

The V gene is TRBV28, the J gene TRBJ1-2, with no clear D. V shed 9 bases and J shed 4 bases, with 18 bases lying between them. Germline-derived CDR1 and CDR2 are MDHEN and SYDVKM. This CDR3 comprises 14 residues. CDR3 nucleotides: TGTGCCAGTCAACCTCAAGGCCTTCGCTATGGCTACACCTTC. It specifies CASQPQGLRYGYTF.

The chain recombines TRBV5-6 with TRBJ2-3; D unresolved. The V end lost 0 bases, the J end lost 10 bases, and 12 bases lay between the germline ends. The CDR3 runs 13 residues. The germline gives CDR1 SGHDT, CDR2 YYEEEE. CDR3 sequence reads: CASSLVRSDAQYF. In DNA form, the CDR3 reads TGTGCCAGCAGCTTGGTCCGGTCGGATGCGCAGTATTTT. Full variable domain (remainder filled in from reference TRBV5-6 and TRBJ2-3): DAGVTQSPTHLIKTRGQQVTLRCSPKSGHDTVSWYQQALGQGPQFIFQYYEEEERQRGNFPDRFSGHQFPNYSSELNVNALLLGDSALYLCASSLVRSDAQYFGPGTRLTVL.

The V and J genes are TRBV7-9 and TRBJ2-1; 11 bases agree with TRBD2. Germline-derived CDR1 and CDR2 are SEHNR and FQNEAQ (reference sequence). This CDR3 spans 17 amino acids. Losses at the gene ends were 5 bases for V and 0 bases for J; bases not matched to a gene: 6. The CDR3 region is CASSDGLAGSSYNEQFF. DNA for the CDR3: TGTGCCAGCAGCGATGGACTAGCGGGCAGCTCCTACAATGAGCAGTTCTTC.